A selection of T cell receptor beta chains follows, all from one sample in a study of blood T cell repertoires in COVID-19. Assay used: immunoSEQ multiplex PCR; TCRdb lists only in-frame clones, some missing. Counted here are around 260,000 clones, around four fifths occurring once; the ten biggest clones make up 7.5% to 10%. Sequencing input: peripheral blood. These receptors all stem from a woman aged 50 to 65 who had recovered from COVID-19. Each CDR3 is given with its conserved first and last residue. The D gene is left open where the match is weak. The size field is filled for only some rows; it gives once, few, many or a size class.

D: TRBD2; J: TRBJ2-3; V: TRBV28; size: NA; DNA: TGTGCCAGCAGTTCAGCCGGGACTAGCGGGGGGGCTACGCAGTATTTT; CDR3: CASSSAGTSGGATQYF
D: NA; J: TRBJ2-1; V: TRBV14; size: NA; DNA: TGTGCCAGCAGCCACGGGGAGCAGTTCTTC; CDR3: CASSHGEQFF
D: TRBD1; J: TRBJ1-4; V: TRBV4-2; size: NA; DNA: TGTGCCAGCAGCCAAGGGGGGACAGCCCCTCCGGGGATGTTTTTT; CDR3: CASSQGGTAPPGMFF
D: TRBD1; J: TRBJ1-1; V: TRBV18; size: NA; DNA: TGTGCCAGCTCACCACAGGACAGGGGTGTCACTGAAGCTTTCTTT; CDR3: CASSPQDRGVTEAFF
D: TRBD1; J: TRBJ2-1; V: TRBV4-1; size: NA; DNA: TGCGCCAGCAGCCCTACGAGGGACAGGGAAGAGTTCTTC; CDR3: CASSPTRDREEFF
D: NA; J: TRBJ2-5; V: TRBV27; size: few; DNA: TGTGCCAGCAGTCCGTGGGACATTCAAGAGACCCAGTACTTC; CDR3: CASSPWDIQETQYF
D: NA; J: TRBJ1-4; V: TRBV19; size: NA; DNA: TGTGCCAGTAGCGGGGTAGCGACTAATGAAAAACTGTTTTTT; CDR3: CASSGVATNEKLFF
D: TRBD1; J: TRBJ2-7; V: TRBV28; size: NA; DNA: TGTGCCAGCATAGGGCCAGACAGGGGGCAGTACGAGCAGTACTTC; CDR3: CASIGPDRGQYEQYF
D: TRBD1; J: TRBJ1-5; V: TRBV28; size: NA; DNA: TGTGCCAGCAGTTTTCCCATGACAGGGTTTAAGAACATTTTCGGTCAGCCCCAGCATTTT; CDR3: CASSFPMTGFKNIFGQPQHF
D: TRBD1; J: TRBJ2-7; V: TRBV4-2; size: NA; DNA: TGTGCCAGCAGCCTAAATGGCTTAGGGAGACAGGGGGCTGGCGAGCAGTACTTC; CDR3: CASSLNGLGRQGAGEQYF
D: TRBD1; J: TRBJ2-4; V: TRBV7-3; size: NA; DNA: TGTGCCAGCAGCTTAGGGACAGTTAAAAACATTCAGTACTTC; CDR3: CASSLGTVKNIQYF
D: NA; J: TRBJ2-7; V: TRBV5-1; size: NA; DNA: TGCGCCAGCAGCCCCCGGGTAGGGGCTTTCAACGAGCAGTACTTC; CDR3: CASSPRVGAFNEQYF
D: TRBD2; J: TRBJ2-7; V: TRBV11-3; size: NA; DNA: TGTGCCAGCAGCGGTGGGACTAGCGGGGACTCCTACGAGCAGTACTTC; CDR3: CASSGGTSGDSYEQYF
D: TRBD2; J: TRBJ2-7; V: TRBV2; size: NA; DNA: TGTGCCAGCAGTGCATCCTGGGGGAGGGCGGGAGAGCAGTACTTC; CDR3: CASSASWGRAGEQYF
D: TRBD2; J: TRBJ2-7; V: TRBV6-6; size: NA; DNA: TGTGCCAGCAGCCGGGGGAGGGTAGGGCGGTCCTACGAGCAGTACTTC; CDR3: CASSRGRVGRSYEQYF
D: TRBD1; J: TRBJ1-2; V: TRBV7-3; size: NA; DNA: TGTGCCAGCAGCTCAGGACAGGGGGCTGTTGGCTACACCTTC; CDR3: CASSSGQGAVGYTF
D: NA; J: TRBJ1-4; V: TRBV5-8; size: NA; DNA: TGTGCCAGCAGCAGCCGTCGGAGGGGAATCGAAAAACTGTTTTTT; CDR3: CASSSRRRGIEKLFF
D: TRBD1; J: TRBJ1-6; V: TRBV11-1; size: NA; DNA: TGTGCCAGCAGCTTAAATACACAGGGGGTTTCACCCCTCCACTTT; CDR3: CASSLNTQGVSPLHF
D: TRBD1; J: TRBJ2-2; V: TRBV5-4; size: NA; DNA: TGTGCCAGCAGCTGGACAGGGGGCCCGAACACCGGGGAGCTGTTTTTT; CDR3: CASSWTGGPNTGELFF
D: NA; J: TRBJ1-2; V: TRBV7-2; size: once; DNA: TGTGCCAGCAGCTCAAGCCGGGACACTTTTGGGGCTGGCTACACCTTC; CDR3: CASSSSRDTFGAGYTF
D: TRBD1; J: TRBJ1-1; V: TRBV29-1; size: once; DNA: TGCAGCGTTGGGGGGGACAGGTTGAACACTGAAGCTTTCTTT; CDR3: CSVGGDRLNTEAFF
D: TRBD2; J: TRBJ2-3; V: TRBV28; size: once; DNA: TGTGCCAGCACTACTTGGGGGGGAGGGGCAGATACGCAGTATTTT; CDR3: CASTTWGGGADTQYF
D: NA; J: TRBJ2-5; V: TRBV5-1; size: NA; DNA: TGCGCCAGCAGCTTGGGCGGGAATTATCAAGAGACCCAGTACTTC; CDR3: CASSLGGNYQETQYF
D: NA; J: TRBJ2-7; V: TRBV28; size: many; DNA: TGTGCCAGCACCTCCGGGACACTCCTCTCCTACGAGCAGTACTTC; CDR3: CASTSGTLLSYEQYF
D: NA; J: TRBJ1-1; V: TRBV6-1; size: few; DNA: TGTGCCAGCAGTGAAGCGCAAGGGGTGCCTGAAGCTTTCTTT; CDR3: CASSEAQGVPEAFF
D: TRBD1; J: TRBJ2-1; V: TRBV5-5; size: NA; DNA: TGTGCCAGCAGTCCCCCCGGGACAGTGACGTACAATGAGCAGTTCTTC; CDR3: CASSPPGTVTYNEQFF
D: TRBD2; J: TRBJ2-3; V: TRBV27; size: NA; DNA: TGTGCCAGCAGTTCGGGGGGGCCTGTGGATACGCAGTATTTT; CDR3: CASSSGGPVDTQYF
D: NA; J: TRBJ1-1; V: TRBV27; size: NA; DNA: TGTGCCAGCAGTTTATCTGGCTTGAACACTGAAGCTTTCTTT; CDR3: CASSLSGLNTEAFF
D: NA; J: TRBJ1-6; V: TRBV6-1; size: NA; DNA: TGTGCCAGCAGTGAAGACAGAAATTCACCCCTCCACTTT; CDR3: CASSEDRNSPLHF
D: NA; J: TRBJ2-7; V: TRBV6-2/TRBV6-3; size: NA; DNA: TGTGCCAGCAGTCACTACGAGCAGTACTTC; CDR3: CASSHYEQYF
D: NA; J: TRBJ2-3; V: TRBV6-5; size: NA; DNA: TGTGCCAGCAGTTATCAGAGCGGATATAGCACAGATACGCAGTATTTT; CDR3: CASSYQSGYSTDTQYF
D: TRBD1; J: TRBJ1-2; V: TRBV11-2; size: once; DNA: TGTGCCAGCAGCTTAAGACAGGGGGTTGGCTACACCTTC; CDR3: CASSLRQGVGYTF
D: TRBD1; J: TRBJ1-6; V: TRBV28; size: NA; DNA: TGTGCCAGCAGTCTCCCGGGACAGAATAATTCACCCCTCCACTTT; CDR3: CASSLPGQNNSPLHF
D: TRBD1; J: TRBJ1-1; V: TRBV5-1; size: once; DNA: TGCGCCAGCAGCCCAGACAGGGAAGGAAACACTGAAGCTTTCTTT; CDR3: CASSPDREGNTEAFF
D: NA; J: TRBJ1-2; V: TRBV28; size: NA; DNA: TGTGCCAGCAGTTCCACAACTAACTATGGCTACACCTTC; CDR3: CASSSTTNYGYTF
D: NA; J: TRBJ1-5; V: TRBV18; size: NA; DNA: TGTGCCAGCTCACCTGGCCAGGGGACGCATCAGCCCCAGCATTTT; CDR3: CASSPGQGTHQPQHF
D: NA; J: TRBJ1-2; V: TRBV29-1; size: few; DNA: TGCAGCGTCGGGACAACGAACTATGGCTACACCTTC; CDR3: CSVGTTNYGYTF
D: TRBD1; J: TRBJ1-2; V: TRBV19; size: NA; DNA: TGTGCCAGTAGTACGATGGGACAGAACTATGGCTACACCTTC; CDR3: CASSTMGQNYGYTF
D: NA; J: TRBJ2-5; V: TRBV15; size: NA; DNA: TGTGCCACCAGCAGAGAAGCCGGGGGTGGAGAGACCCAGTACTTC; CDR3: CATSREAGGGETQYF
D: TRBD2; J: TRBJ2-7; V: TRBV5-1; size: NA; DNA: TGCGCCAGCAGCTTGGCGTCTAGCGGGATCACCTACGAGCAGTACTTC; CDR3: CASSLASSGITYEQYF
D: NA; J: TRBJ1-1; V: TRBV29-1; size: NA; DNA: TGCAGCGCTGGAGCGCGGAACACTGAAGCTTTCTTT; CDR3: CSAGARNTEAFF
D: NA; J: TRBJ2-5; V: TRBV24-1; size: NA; DNA: TGTGCCACCAGTGTGGGGGCCCAAGAGACCCAGTACTTC; CDR3: CATSVGAQETQYF
D: NA; J: TRBJ1-2; V: TRBV7-8; size: NA; DNA: TGTGCCAGCAGCCCAGCCCGCCAGGGGCGCATATATGGCTACACCTTC; CDR3: CASSPARQGRIYGYTF
D: NA; J: TRBJ2-7; V: TRBV2; size: NA; DNA: TGTGCCAGCAGTGAGTCAGGGGCTTACGAGCAGTACTTC; CDR3: CASSESGAYEQYF
D: TRBD1; J: TRBJ2-3; V: TRBV24-1; size: NA; DNA: TGTGCCACCAGTGACCTGACAGGGGGTGGCACAGATACGCAGTATTTT; CDR3: CATSDLTGGGTDTQYF
D: NA; J: TRBJ1-6; V: TRBV19; size: NA; DNA: TGTGCCAGTAAAATCGGGACTCCGGGCAGGAATTCACCCCTCCACTTT; CDR3: CASKIGTPGRNSPLHF
D: TRBD2; J: TRBJ2-3; V: TRBV6-5; size: NA; DNA: TGTGCCAGCAGTCTTCGACTAGCGGGGGATACGCAGTATTTT; CDR3: CASSLRLAGDTQYF
D: TRBD1; J: TRBJ2-3; V: TRBV24-1; size: NA; DNA: TGTGCCACCGGACAGGGGGCGAAAGATACGCAGTATTTT; CDR3: CATGQGAKDTQYF
D: NA; J: TRBJ2-2; V: TRBV5-4; size: NA; DNA: TGTGCCAGCAGCTTGTTTAGCCACACCGGGGAGCTGTTTTTT; CDR3: CASSLFSHTGELFF
D: TRBD1; J: TRBJ1-1; V: TRBV7-9; size: NA; DNA: TGTGCCAGCAGCTTCCAGGGGGGCGGTGAAGCTTTCTTT; CDR3: CASSFQGGGEAFF
D: TRBD1; J: TRBJ2-7; V: TRBV29-1; size: NA; DNA: TGCAGCGCTGTTCAGGGGGAGCGCTACGAGCAGTACTTC; CDR3: CSAVQGERYEQYF
D: TRBD1; J: TRBJ1-2; V: TRBV6-2/TRBV6-3; size: NA; DNA: TGTGCCAGCAGTGCTGATCCCTGGACAGGGCGCAATGGCTACACCTTC; CDR3: CASSADPWTGRNGYTF
D: NA; J: TRBJ2-3; V: TRBV18; size: NA; DNA: TGTGCCAGCTCACCGCAGGGCGCCGGGGATACGCAGTATTTT; CDR3: CASSPQGAGDTQYF
D: NA; J: TRBJ1-3; V: TRBV7-2; size: few; DNA: TGTGCCAGCAGCTTAGGAGGCCCTCGGAACTCTGGAAACACCATATATTTT; CDR3: CASSLGGPRNSGNTIYF
D: TRBD1; J: TRBJ2-5; V: TRBV27; size: NA; DNA: TGTGCCAGCAGTCTTCGACCGGACAGGGCCCATGAGACCCAGTACTTC; CDR3: CASSLRPDRAHETQYF
D: TRBD1; J: TRBJ1-5; V: TRBV29-1; size: few; DNA: TGCAGCGTGGGGGACAGGGGTAATCAGCCCCAGCATTTT; CDR3: CSVGDRGNQPQHF
D: TRBD1; J: TRBJ1-3; V: TRBV9; size: NA; DNA: TGTGCCAGCAGCGCTTCTAGACAGGGGCTCGGAAACACCATATATTTT; CDR3: CASSASRQGLGNTIYF